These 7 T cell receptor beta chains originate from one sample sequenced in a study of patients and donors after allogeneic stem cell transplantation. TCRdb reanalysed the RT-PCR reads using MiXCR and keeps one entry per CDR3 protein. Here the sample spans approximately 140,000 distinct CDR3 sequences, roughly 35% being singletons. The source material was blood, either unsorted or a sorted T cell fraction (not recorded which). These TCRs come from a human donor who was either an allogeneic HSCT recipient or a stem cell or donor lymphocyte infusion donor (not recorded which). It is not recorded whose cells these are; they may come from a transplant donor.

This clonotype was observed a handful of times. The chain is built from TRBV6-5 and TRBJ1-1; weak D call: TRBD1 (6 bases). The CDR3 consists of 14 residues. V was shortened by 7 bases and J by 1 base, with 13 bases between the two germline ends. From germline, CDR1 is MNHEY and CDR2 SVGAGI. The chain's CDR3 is CASTGADKNTEAFF. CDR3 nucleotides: TGTGCCAGCACGGGGGCGGATAAGAACACTGAAGCTTTCTTT.

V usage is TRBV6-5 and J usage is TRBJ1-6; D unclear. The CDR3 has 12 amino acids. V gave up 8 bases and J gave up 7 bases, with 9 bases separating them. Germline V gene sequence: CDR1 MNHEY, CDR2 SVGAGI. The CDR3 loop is CASGFVNSPLHF. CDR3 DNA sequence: TGTGCCAGCGGTTTTGTGAATTCACCCCTCCACTTT.

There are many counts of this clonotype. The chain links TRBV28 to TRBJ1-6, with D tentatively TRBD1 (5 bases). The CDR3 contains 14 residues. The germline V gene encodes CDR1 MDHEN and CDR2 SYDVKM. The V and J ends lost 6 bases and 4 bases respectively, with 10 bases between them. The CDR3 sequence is CASSPTDYNSPLHF. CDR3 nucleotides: TGTGCCAGCAGCCCGACAGATTATAATTCACCCCTCCACTTT.

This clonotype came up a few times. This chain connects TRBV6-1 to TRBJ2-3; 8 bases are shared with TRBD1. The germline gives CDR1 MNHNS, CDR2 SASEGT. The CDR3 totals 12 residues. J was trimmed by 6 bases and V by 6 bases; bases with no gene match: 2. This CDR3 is CASRTGGDTQYF. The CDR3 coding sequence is TGTGCCAGCAGAACAGGGGGGGATACGCAGTATTTT.

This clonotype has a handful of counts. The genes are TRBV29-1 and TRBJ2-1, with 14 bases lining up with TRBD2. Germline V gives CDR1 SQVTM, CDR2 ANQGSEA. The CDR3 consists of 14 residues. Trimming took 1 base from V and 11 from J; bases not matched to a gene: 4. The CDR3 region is CSVEGTSGRRKQFF. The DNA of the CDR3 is TGCAGCGTTGAAGGGACTAGCGGGAGGAGGAAGCAGTTCTTC.

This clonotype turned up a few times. CDR3 DNA sequence: TGTGCCAGCAGTTTACTCCCGGGGGCGCGAACTGAAGCTTTCTTT. Amino acid sequence: CASSLLPGARTEAFF. This chain connects TRBV12-3 or TRBV12-4 to TRBJ1-1; TRBD1 might be the D (6 bases). V was cut by 2 bases and J by 5 bases, with 15 bases left in between. This CDR3 is 15 amino acids long.

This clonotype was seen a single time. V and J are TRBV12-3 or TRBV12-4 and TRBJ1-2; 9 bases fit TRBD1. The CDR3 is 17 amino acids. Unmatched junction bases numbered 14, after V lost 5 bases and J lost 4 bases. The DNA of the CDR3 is TGTGCCAGCAGTCTTGAATATGGACAGGGGATATCCTATGGCTACACCTTC. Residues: CASSLEYGQGISYGYTF.